This passage covers 24 T cell receptor beta chains from one sample sequenced in a study of CD8 T cells in ankylosing spondylitis. Each CDR3 protein gets one entry after TCRdb re-called the 5' RACE reads with MiXCR. Counted here are hundreds of thousands of distinct CDR3 sequences, less than 9.5% occurring once; the ten biggest clones make up around 4.4%. The sequenced sample was blood, either unsorted or a sorted T cell fraction (not recorded which). All receptors derive from a female donor with ankylosing spondylitis or in good health (not recorded which).

This clonotype occurred many times. V usage is TRBV5-1 and J usage is TRBJ2-1, with no clear D. The length of the CDR3 is 13 residues. The V end lost 0 bases, the J end lost 6 bases, and 7 bases lay between the germline ends. CDR1 is SGHRS, CDR2 YFSETQ, per germline. For the CDR3, the DNA is TGCGCCAGCAGCTTGGGCGTACTCAATGAGCAGTTCTTC. Amino acids: CASSLGVLNEQFF. Complete variable domain (other parts from reference TRBV5-1 and TRBJ2-1): KAGVTQTPRYLIKTRGQQVTLSCSPISGHRSVSWYQQTPGQGLQFLFEYFSETQRNKGNFPGRFSGRQFSNSRSEMNVSTLELGDSALYLCASSLGVLNEQFFGPGTRLTVL.

At least ten counts were recorded for this clonotype. The chain links TRBV20-1 to TRBJ2-5; 10 bases match TRBD2. The germline V gene has CDR1 DFQATT and CDR2 SNEGSKA (reference sequence). This CDR3 is built from 17 residues. J gave up 4 bases and V 3 bases, and 14 bases lay outside the gene matches. The CDR3 sequence: CSASWLGSGRARETQYF. CDR3 sequence (DNA): TGCAGTGCTAGTTGGCTAGGGAGCGGGAGGGCCCGAGAGACCCAGTACTTC.

This clonotype showed up many times. The chain links TRBV6-2 or TRBV6-3 to TRBJ1-5; D unclear. Germline CDR1 reads MNHEY; CDR2 reads SVGEGT. V lost 5 bases to trimming and J lost 5 bases, with 10 bases between them. This CDR3 region has 13 residues. The DNA for the CDR3 is TGTGCCAGCAGTGAAGTTGGTGATCAGCCCCAGCATTTT. This sequence encodes CASSEVGDQPQHF.

There are many counts of this clonotype. The chain has TRBV15 and TRBJ1-4; D unclear. Germline values: CDR1 LNHNV, CDR2 YYDKDF (reference sequence). The germline V and J ends were trimmed by 2 bases and 3 bases, with 4 bases remaining between them. This CDR3 has 13 amino acids. CDR3 DNA: TGTGCCACCAGCAGAAGTGCTAATGAAAAACTGTTTTTT. It specifies CATSRSANEKLFF. The entire variable domain, with the rest obtained from reference TRBV15 and TRBJ1-4, is as follows: DAMVIQNPRYQVTQFGKPVTLSCSQTLNHNVMYWYQQKSSQAPKLLFHYYDKDFNNEADTPDNFQSRRPNTSFCFLDIRSPGLGDTAMYLCATSRSANEKLFFGSGTQLSVL.

In this sample, this clonotype turned up many times. This rearrangement joins TRBV5-6 to TRBJ2-5, with TRBD1 identical over 7 bases. Germline V gives CDR1 SGHDT, CDR2 YYEEEE. V shed 3 bases, J shed 2 bases, and the junction held 1 base outside the gene matches. The CDR3 length is 13 residues. CDR3 sequence: CASSSDRQETQYF. The CDR3 DNA is TGTGCCAGCAGCTCGGACAGGCAAGAGACCCAGTACTTC.

Ten or more counts support this clonotype. The V call is TRBV2, the J call TRBJ2-3; 10 nucleotides align to TRBD2. The CDR3 loop spans 16 amino acids. Trimming at V came to 8 bases and at J to 2 bases, leaving 10 bases not matched to a gene. Germline values: CDR1 SNHLY, CDR2 FYNNEI. The CDR3 sequence is CASRRSSGGYTDTQYF. DNA for the CDR3: TGTGCCAGCCGACGGTCTAGCGGGGGATACACAGATACGCAGTATTTT.

In this sample, this clonotype turned up many times. V gene TRBV19 combines with J gene TRBJ2-6; a possible D gene is TRBD1 (6 bases). Germline CDR1 reads LNHDA; CDR2 reads SQIVND (reference sequence). The CDR3 runs to 14 residues. Trimming pared 6 bases from V and 2 bases from J, leaving 8 bases between. The CDR3 sequence is CASSPGAGANVLTF. CDR3 bases: TGTGCCAGTAGCCCAGGGGCTGGGGCCAACGTCCTGACTTTC.

There are many counts of this clonotype. The genes are TRBV29-1 and TRBJ2-7; TRBD2 might be the D (6 bases). The germline gives CDR1 SQVTM, CDR2 ANQGSEA. V gave up 7 bases and J gave up 7 bases, with 26 bases separating them. There are 15 residues in the CDR3. CDR3 sequence reads: CSAPGGRLAQWEQYF. The DNA for the CDR3 is TGCAGCGCCCCCGGTGGGAGGTTAGCTCAGTGGGAGCAGTACTTC.

This rearrangement joins TRBV7-2 to TRBJ2-3, with 15 bases that match TRBD2. The CDR3 is 17 residues long. With 5 bases clipped from V and 5 bases from J, the junction kept 8 bases outside the gene matches. In germline, CDR1 is SGHTA, CDR2 FQGNSA. CDR3 in DNA: TGTGCCAGCAGCCCGGGACTAGCGGGAGGTGGATTAGATACGCAGTATTTT. It yields the protein CASSPGLAGGGLDTQYF. The variable domain in full, with the rest retrieved from reference TRBV7-2 and TRBJ2-3, is GAGVSQSPSNKVTEKGKDVELRCDPISGHTALYWYRQSLGQGLEFLIYFQGNSAPDKSGLPSDRFSAERTGGSVSTLTIQRTQQEDSAVYLCASSPGLAGGGLDTQYFGPGTRLTVL.

This clonotype showed up just a few times. A much larger clone lies a single base off, so this may be a read error. The CDR3 DNA reads as TGTGCCAGCAGTTCCTCTTCCGGTACTGAAGCTTTCTTT. Translated, it gives CASSSSSGTEAFF. This sequence joins TRBV6-5 and TRBJ1-1; D unclear. Looked up from germline, CDR1 is MNHEY and CDR2 is SVGAGI. The CDR3 runs 13 residues. V lost 4 bases and J lost 5, with 11 bases in between.

Ten or more counts support this clonotype. The gene calls are TRBV15 and TRBJ1-4; no clear D. CDR3 size: 13 residues. V lost 2 bases and J 8 bases, leaving 9 bases between the germline ends. CDR1 LNHNV and CDR2 YYDKDF come from the germline V gene (reference sequence). CDR3 in amino acids: CATSRKISEKLFF. The CDR3 DNA is TGTGCCACCAGCAGAAAAATCTCGGAAAAACTGTTTTTT.

About this clonotype itself: It may be a read error: a sequence one base away is much more abundant. This sequence joins TRBV5-1 and TRBJ2-2; maybe TRBD2 (7 bases). V dropped 4 bases and J dropped 5 bases, with 21 bases sitting between them. In germline, CDR1 is SGHRS, CDR2 YFSETQ. The CDR3 length is 17 residues. CDR3 DNA sequence: TGCGCCAGCAGCCCCAGGGGCGGGAGTGAAAAGACCGGGGAGCTGTTTTTT. Encoded protein: CASSPRGGSEKTGELFF.

The chain recombines TRBV3-1 with TRBJ2-1; D may be TRBD2 (5 bases). Trimming cost V 8 bases and J 4 bases, with 15 bases left between them. CDR3 length: 14 residues. CDR1 LGHDT and CDR2 YNNKEL come from the germline V gene (reference sequence). Written as DNA, the CDR3 is TGTGCCAGCGAGACTTCCTCGGGGTACAATGAGCAGTTCTTC. This gives the protein CASETSSGYNEQFF.

This clonotype was recorded many times. V gene TRBV28 combines with J gene TRBJ2-3; possibly TRBD2 for D (5 bases). Trimming removed 1 base from V and 6 bases from J, with 8 bases in between. The CDR3 loop spans 13 amino acids. The germline V gene has CDR1 MDHEN and CDR2 SYDVKM. In DNA form, the CDR3 reads TGTGCCAGCAGTTTATTACTAGGGGATACGCAGTATTTT. Translation gives CASSLLLGDTQYF.

This clonotype was seen many times. This rearrangement joins TRBV12-3 or TRBV12-4 to TRBJ2-2; TRBD2 is a possible D gene (5 bases). The CDR3 consists of 13 residues. V was clipped by 5 bases and J by 7 bases, with 11 bases between them. The CDR3 here is CASSIGGLGELFF. DNA of the CDR3: TGTGCCAGCAGTATCGGCGGGCTCGGGGAGCTGTTTTTT.

Worth noting for this clonotype: It may be a read error: a sequence one base away is much more abundant. The chain carries TRBV7-6 and TRBJ2-1; no definite D call. The CDR3 is 12 amino acids. In germline, CDR1 is SGHVS, CDR2 FNYEAQ. Trimming removed 2 bases at V and 8 bases at J, with 7 bases between. CDR3 DNA sequence: TGTGCCAGCAGCTTAACCCCCGATGAGCAGTTCTTC. Translated: CASSLTPDEQFF.

Concerning this clonotype: With a much larger clone just one base away, this may be a read error. This rearrangement joins TRBV29-1 to TRBJ1-1; maybe TRBD1 (5 bases). Germline assignment: CDR1 SQVTM and CDR2 ANQGSEA. V lost 7 bases and J lost 4, with 19 bases in between. CDR3 size: 14 residues. In DNA, the CDR3 is TGCAGCGCTTGCAGGGACCGGTGGAGCACTGAAGCTTTCTTT. Translating gives CSACRDRWSTEAFF.

This clonotype was seen repeatedly, ten times or more. CDR3 in amino acids: CASSFGRSFNEKLFF. The DNA of the CDR3 is TGTGCCAGCAGCTTCGGACGGAGCTTTAATGAAAAACTGTTTTTT. J is TRBJ1-4 and V is TRBV25-1; D unclear. CDR1 MGHDK and CDR2 SYGVNS come from the germline V gene. V gave up 6 bases and J gave up 4 bases, with 15 bases separating them. The CDR3 runs 15 residues.

This clonotype was found many times. The chain couples TRBV24-1 to TRBJ2-5; 8 bases are a match to TRBD1. Germline trimming cut 3 bases from V and 5 bases from J; bases unmatched to any gene: 4. The CDR3 has 14 residues. Germline V gene sequence: CDR1 KGHDR, CDR2 SFDVKD. CDR3 DNA sequence: TGTGCCACCAGTGATCATGGGACAGGCGAGACCCAGTACTTC. Protein: CATSDHGTGETQYF.

This clonotype was observed many times. The CDR3 loop is CSAAGAKWTIEQFF. CDR3 in DNA: TGCAGTGCAGCCGGGGCCAAATGGACCATTGAGCAGTTCTTC. The V and J genes are TRBV20-1 and TRBJ2-1, with D perhaps given as TRBD1 or TRBD2 (5 bases each). The ends were cut back, 6 bases at V and 9 bases at J, with 21 bases in the middle. Germline CDR1 DFQATT, CDR2 SNEGSKA (reference sequence). The CDR3 spans 14 residues.

This clonotype was observed at least ten times. The chain has TRBV20-1 and TRBJ2-7; 7 bases align to TRBD2. From germline, CDR1 is DFQATT and CDR2 SNEGSKA (reference sequence). The J segment lost 0 bases and the V segment lost 0 bases, leaving 5 bases of the junction unmatched. CDR3 length: 15 residues. The DNA for the CDR3 is TGCAGTGCTAGAGAGGGGGGGAGGGCCTCCTACGAGCAGTACTTC. Protein: CSAREGGRASYEQYF.

Details on this clonotype: At one end, the junction sequence differs from germline, possibly due to a read error. The chain carries TRBV7-6 and TRBJ2-5, with a tentative D call TRBD2 (5 bases). CDR3 length: 11 amino acids. Germline V gene lookup returns CDR1 SGHVS and CDR2 FNYEAQ. In DNA form, the CDR3 reads TGTGCCAGCAGCGCCGGGGAGATCCAGTACTTC. Amino acids: CASSAGEIQYF.

This clonotype appeared many times. The J gene is TRBJ1-6, the V gene TRBV20-1; D is possibly TRBD1 (6 bases). Trimming cost V 0 bases and J 4 bases, with 10 bases left between them. From germline, CDR1 is DFQATT and CDR2 SNEGSKA (reference sequence). CDR3 length equals 15 residues. CDR3 residues: CSAREGGRYNSPLHF. CDR3 nucleotides: TGCAGTGCTAGAGAAGGGGGACGGTATAATTCACCCCTCCACTTT.

This clonotype was observed many times. V gene TRBV27 combines with J gene TRBJ1-1; maybe TRBD1 (5 bases). V gave up 4 bases and J gave up 1 base, with 10 bases separating them. The CDR3 is 14 amino acids. CDR1 and CDR2 (germline): MNHEY, SMNVEV (reference sequence). CDR3 protein: CASSWGRGNTEAFF. The CDR3 DNA is TGTGCCAGCAGTTGGGGGAGGGGGAACACTGAAGCTTTCTTT.